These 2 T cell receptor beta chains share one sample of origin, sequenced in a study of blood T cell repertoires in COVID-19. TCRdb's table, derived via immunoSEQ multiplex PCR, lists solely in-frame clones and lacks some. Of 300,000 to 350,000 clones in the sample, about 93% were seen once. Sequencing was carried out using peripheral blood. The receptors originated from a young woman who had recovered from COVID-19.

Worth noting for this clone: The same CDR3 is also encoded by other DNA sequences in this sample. The CDR3 is CASSLLSSYNEQFF. CDR3 in DNA: TGTGCCAGCAGCCTCCTTAGCTCCTACAATGAGCAGTTCTTC. V gene TRBV7-2 combines with J gene TRBJ2-1; D uncertain. V was shortened by 5 bases and J by 0 bases, with 8 bases between the two germline ends. Germline CDR1 is SGHTA and CDR2 is FQGNSA. The CDR3 has 14 residues.

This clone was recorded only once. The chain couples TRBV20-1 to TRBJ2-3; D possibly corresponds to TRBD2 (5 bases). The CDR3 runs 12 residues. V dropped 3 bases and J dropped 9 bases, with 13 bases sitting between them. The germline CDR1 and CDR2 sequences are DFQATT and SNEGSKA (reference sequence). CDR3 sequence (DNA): TGCAGTGCTAGTCGGGAAAGTCGCACGCAGTATTTT. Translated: CSASRESRTQYF.